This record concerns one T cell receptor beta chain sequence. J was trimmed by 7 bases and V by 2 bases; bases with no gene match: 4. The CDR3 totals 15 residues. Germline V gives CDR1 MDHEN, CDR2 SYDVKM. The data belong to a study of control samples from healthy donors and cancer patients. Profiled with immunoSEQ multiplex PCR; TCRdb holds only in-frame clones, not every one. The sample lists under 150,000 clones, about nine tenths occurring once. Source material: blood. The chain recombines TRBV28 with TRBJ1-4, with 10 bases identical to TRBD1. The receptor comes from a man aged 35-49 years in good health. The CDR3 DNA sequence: TGTGCCAGCAGTTTACCGGACAGGGGGTCTGAAAAACTGTTTTTT. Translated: CASSLPDRGSEKLFF.